The next 17 T cell receptor beta chains were all read from a single sample in a study of blood T cell repertoires in COVID-19. Only in-frame clones appear in the TCRdb table, and some are missing; sequencing was by immunoSEQ multiplex PCR. The table shows under 300,000 clones, with approximately 80% occurring only once. Sequencing input: peripheral blood. Receptors originate from a woman aged 18-29 years with acute or convalescent COVID-19.

V gene TRBV11-2 combines with J gene TRBJ1-4; D gene uncertain. V dropped 5 bases and J dropped 0 bases, with 10 bases sitting between them. The CDR3 has 15 amino acids. CDR1 and CDR2 (germline): SGHAT, FQNNGV. The CDR3 region is CASSVRGSTNEKLFF. CDR3 DNA sequence: TGTGCCAGCAGCGTCCGGGGATCAACTAATGAAAAACTGTTTTTT.

The chain joins TRBV7-2 to TRBJ1-2; weak D call: TRBD1 (5 bases). CDR1 is SGHTA, CDR2 FQGNSA, per germline. This CDR3 is 13 amino acids long. Trimming pared 2 bases from V and 6 bases from J, leaving 10 bases between. CDR3 loop: CASSLNPGDGYTF. CDR3 in DNA: TGTGCCAGCAGCTTAAACCCGGGGGATGGCTACACCTTC. The variable domain in full, completed from reference TRBV7-2 and TRBJ1-2, reads GAGVSQSPSNKVTEKGKDVELRCDPISGHTALYWYRQSLGQGLEFLIYFQGNSAPDKSGLPSDRFSAERTGGSVSTLTIQRTQQEDSAVYLCASSLNPGDGYTFGSGTRLTVV.

This chain links TRBV29-1 with TRBJ1-2; D call uncertain. CDR1 is SQVTM and CDR2 is ANQGSEA in the germline V gene. V was clipped by 3 bases and J by 6 bases, with 17 bases between them. The CDR3 runs 14 residues. The CDR3 DNA is TGCAGCGTTGATCCAGGCCCCGGGGAGGATGGCTACACCTTC. Translated, it gives CSVDPGPGEDGYTF.

CDR3 amino acids: CASSPATTGKAYNEQFF. DNA of the CDR3: TGTGCCAGCAGTCCCGCCACCACCGGGAAGGCGTACAATGAGCAGTTCTTC. The chain carries TRBV27 and TRBJ2-1; D perhaps matches TRBD2 (5 bases). Trimming stripped 5 bases from V and 4 bases from J, with 21 bases between. The CDR3 totals 17 residues. Germline assignment: CDR1 MNHEY and CDR2 SMNVEV (reference sequence).

V usage is TRBV14 and J usage is TRBJ1-3, with TRBD1 as a possible D gene (5 bases). Germline V gives CDR1 SGHDN, CDR2 FVKESK. CDR3 length equals 15 residues. Deletions cut 4 bases from V and 3 bases from J, with 13 bases between. The CDR3 loop reads CASSPGGGDGNTIYF. CDR3 DNA: TGTGCCAGCAGCCCCGGGGGGGGAGATGGAAACACCATATATTTT.

The CDR3 is CASSSQTSGRTNEQFF. CDR3 nucleotide sequence: TGCGCCAGCAGCTCCCAAACTAGCGGGAGGACCAATGAGCAGTTCTTC. The V gene is TRBV5-1, the J gene TRBJ2-1; 12 bases align to TRBD2. The CDR3 spans 16 residues. V was pared by 3 bases and J by 6 bases, with 7 bases of the junction left unmatched. Germline loops: CDR1 SGHRS, CDR2 YFSETQ.

The rearrangement links TRBV3-1 (or the pseudogene TRBV3-2) to TRBJ2-1; the D gene is possibly TRBD2 (6 bases). V was cut by 1 base and J by 7 bases, with 14 bases left in between. The germline gives CDR1 LGHDT, CDR2 YNNKEL (reference sequence). This CDR3 contains 15 residues. The CDR3 DNA reads as TGTGCCAGCAGCCAAGTCCTCGGAGGAGGGAATGAGCAGTTCTTC. It yields the protein CASSQVLGGGNEQFF.

The J gene is TRBJ1-5, the V gene TRBV24-1; 7 bases line up with TRBD1. Germline V lookup: CDR1 KGHDR, CDR2 SFDVKD. The CDR3 has 16 amino acids. Unmatched junction bases numbered 6, after V lost 5 bases and J lost 0 bases. This CDR3 reads CATSATGSYSNQPQHF. The CDR3 DNA follows: TGTGCCACCAGTGCGACAGGGTCCTATAGCAATCAGCCCCAGCATTTT.

The chain employs TRBV6-2 or TRBV6-3 and TRBJ2-1, with 13 bases identical to TRBD2. Germline loops: CDR1 MNHEY, CDR2 SVGEGT. Trimming took 3 bases from V and 0 from J; bases not matched to a gene: 8. The CDR3 totals 19 residues. For the CDR3, the DNA is TGTGCCAGCAGTTATGGGGCCGGACTAGCGGGAGTCTCCTACAATGAGCAGTTCTTC. Its translation is CASSYGAGLAGVSYNEQFF.

Only a few counts were recorded for this clone. The rearrangement joins TRBV6-6 to TRBJ1-1, with 9 nucleotides matching TRBD1. Germline V CDR1 and CDR2: MNHNY, SVGAGI (reference sequence). The CDR3 contains 13 residues. V lost 4 bases and J lost 5; bases outside the gene matches: 2. In DNA form, the CDR3 reads TGTGCCAGCAGTTCGACAGGGGGGACTGAAGCTTTCTTT. This gives the protein CASSSTGGTEAFF.

The J gene is TRBJ2-1, the V gene TRBV10-2; no definite D call. Germline V gene sequence: CDR1 WSHSY, CDR2 SAAADI. The CDR3 is 15 amino acids. V was cut by 1 base and J by 0 bases, with 7 bases left in between. The CDR3 here is CASSEYTGSYNEQFF. The CDR3 DNA is TGCGCCAGCAGTGAGTATACGGGCTCCTACAATGAGCAGTTCTTC.

V gene TRBV6-5 combines with J gene TRBJ1-3; the match to TRBD1 covers 8 bases. Germline CDR1 and CDR2: MNHEY and SVGAGI. CDR3 length: 16 residues. V was pared by 2 bases and J by 4 bases, with 7 bases of the junction left unmatched. CDR3 sequence reads: CASSYGQGARGNTIYF. CDR3 nucleotide sequence: TGTGCCAGCAGTTACGGGCAGGGGGCAAGAGGAAACACCATATATTTT.

The gene calls are TRBV6-7 and TRBJ1-2, with TRBD1 identical over 11 bases. TRBV6-7 is classed as an ORF, of uncertain function. The V segment lost 2 bases and the J segment 2 bases; nucleotides outside the gene matches: 7. This CDR3 spans 17 amino acids. The CDR3, as DNA: TGTGCCAGCAGTTACCTCCCCAGGACAGGGGGCAACTATGGCTACACCTTC. Protein: CASSYLPRTGGNYGYTF.

The gene calls are TRBV18 and TRBJ1-2, with D uncertain. Germline V lookup: CDR1 KGHSH, CDR2 LQKENI. V lost 8 bases, J lost 6 bases, and 16 bases lay in between. The length of the CDR3 is 13 residues. The CDR3 reads CASQMRVIDGYTF. DNA for the CDR3: TGTGCCAGCCAGATGCGGGTGATAGATGGCTACACCTTC.

The V gene is TRBV7-2, the J gene TRBJ2-3, with 9 positions matching TRBD2. The CDR3 is 16 residues long. Germline V CDR1 and CDR2: SGHTA, FQGNSA. V lost 4 bases, J lost 7 bases, and 12 bases stayed unmatched. The CDR3 coding sequence is TGTGCCAGCAGCTGGTCTAGCGGGAAGGGGAAACATACGCAGTATTTT. Encoded protein: CASSWSSGKGKHTQYF. The full variable domain, its missing parts supplied by reference TRBV7-2 and TRBJ2-3, is GAGVSQSPSNKVTEKGKDVELRCDPISGHTALYWYRQSLGQGLEFLIYFQGNSAPDKSGLPSDRFSAERTGGSVSTLTIQRTQQEDSAVYLCASSWSSGKGKHTQYFGPGTRLTVL.

This chain connects TRBV19 to TRBJ2-3; 7 nucleotides align to TRBD2. V lost 6 bases to trimming and J lost 6 bases; unmatched junction nucleotides: 12. Germline V CDR1 and CDR2: LNHDA, SQIVND (reference sequence). The CDR3 totals 15 residues. The CDR3 nucleotides are TGTGCCAGTAGCCCCACGGCGGGAGTCGCCGATACGCAGTATTTT. It specifies CASSPTAGVADTQYF.

This chain joins TRBV18 and TRBJ1-1; tentative D call: TRBD1 (6 bases). Trimming removed 3 bases at V and 2 bases at J, with 10 bases between. Germline-derived CDR1 and CDR2 are KGHSH and LQKENI. The CDR3 has 14 residues. The DNA of the CDR3 is TGTGCCAGCTCACCGGGGGCCACCAACACTGAAGCTTTCTTT. Amino acid sequence: CASSPGATNTEAFF.